This entry is about one TCR beta chain. Its antigen is unknown. There are no base qualities to consult, and no much larger clone falls within one base. The data originate from a study of response to subunit inactivated influenza vaccine (dated by TCRdb to the late 2010s). Describing the broader study: Deep quantitative T cell receptor repertoire profiling was used in the study to track responses to a trivalent subunit inactivated influenza vaccine. Points the paper makes about the study in general: The authors proposed that each seasonal influenza vaccination may bring in only a limited number of new T cells.

Library prep was done by RT-PCR. Sequencing used an Illumina HiSeq 2500. TCRdb reran the public reads through fastp at Q25 and MiXCR, keeping productive beta chains. Rows matching on CDR3 protein sequence are summarized as one entry with the most common DNA and genes. For this sample there are hundreds of thousands of distinct CDR3 sequences; roughly 14% appear just once. Of the sample, less than 9% is held by the ten largest clones. V loses 0 bases, J loses 0 bases, and the germline ends lie 6 bases apart. CDR1 and CDR2 were assigned from the germline V gene (reference sequence) as DFQATT and SNEGSKA. The CDR3 spans 15 residues, from the cysteine through the phenylalanine. Left in the record is the CDR3 DNA by itself, 45 bases read in frame from the first base.

The rearranged segments are TRBV20-1 and TRBJ1-6; too little of a D gene remains to name it. The source material was PBMCs from blood, sampled roughly 15 days before vaccination. This TCR derives from a man aged 45-65 years who received an inactivated influenza vaccine. Donor details come from another sample of the same person, matched by shared clones. The nucleotide sequence is given as TGCAGTGCTAGAGAGCAGAGCTCCTATAATTCACCCCTCCACTTT. It specifies CSAREQSSYNSPLHF.